The 21 T cell receptor beta chains below come from one sample, sequenced in a study of T cell responses to AZD1222 COVID-19 vaccine (dated by TCRdb to the early 2020s). Library prep was done by the immunoSEQ multiplex PCR assay. Not all clones reach the TCRdb copy of this immuneACCESS table, which keeps in-frame sequences only. Checked studies attribute under half of the gap to unresolved V genes and leave the rest unexplained. In this sample the table shows 35,000 to 50,000 clones, about 87% of which occur a single time. Of the sample, around 25% is held by the ten largest clones. The time point label, as the study defines it: about 28 days (+/-7) after the second vaccine dose. The sample here was peripheral blood, taken 28 days after the second AZD1222 dose. The receptors stem from an adult who received the AZD1222 COVID-19 vaccine.

The chain couples TRBV3-1 (or the pseudogene TRBV3-2) to TRBJ2-7; D is uncertain. V lost 4 bases and J lost 6, with 13 bases in between. Germline-derived CDR1 and CDR2 are LGHDT and YNNKEL (reference sequence). The CDR3 sequence is 13 residues long. Here the CDR3 reads CASSLQLVGEQYF. CDR3 DNA sequence: TGTGCCAGCAGCCTACAATTGGTCGGCGAGCAGTACTTC.

The genes are TRBV27 and TRBJ1-6; TRBD1 might be the D (5 bases). This CDR3 comprises 17 residues. Germline loops: CDR1 MNHEY, CDR2 SMNVEV (reference sequence). Trimming pared 1 base from V and 0 bases from J, leaving 10 bases between. Here the CDR3 reads CASSLFGGSSYNSPLHF. The CDR3 nucleotides are TGTGCCAGCAGTTTATTTGGGGGGAGCTCCTATAATTCACCCCTCCACTTT.

V usage is TRBV7-3 and J usage is TRBJ2-7; 12 positions match TRBD2. The CDR3 covers 14 residues. Trimming at V came to 5 bases and at J to 6 bases, leaving 5 bases not matched to a gene. The germline V gene encodes CDR1 SGHTA and CDR2 FQGTGA. CDR3: CASSEGGLAGEQYF. CDR3 coding DNA: TGTGCCAGCAGCGAAGGGGGACTAGCGGGCGAGCAGTACTTC.

The chain combines TRBV2 with TRBJ1-2; 7 bases agree with TRBD1. The V gene end was trimmed by 2 bases and the J gene end by 6 bases; junction bases not matched to a gene: 3. This CDR3 contains 13 residues. Germline V gene data show CDR1 as SNHLY and CDR2 as FYNNEI. CDR3 protein: CASSERGGNGYTF. The DNA for the CDR3 is TGTGCCAGCAGTGAACGAGGGGGCAATGGCTACACCTTC.

V and J are TRBV7-9 and TRBJ1-1; the match to TRBD1 covers 9 bases. This CDR3 contains 14 residues. With V trimmed by 5 bases and J by 5 bases, 6 bases remained unmatched. The germline V gene has CDR1 SEHNR and CDR2 FQNEAQ (reference sequence). CDR3 DNA sequence: TGTGCCAGCAGCCCGTTCGGACAGGGGACTGAAGCTTTCTTT. As protein: CASSPFGQGTEAFF.

The chain couples TRBV5-1 to TRBJ2-7; D possibly corresponds to TRBD1 (7 bases). V was shortened by 3 bases and J by 7 bases, with 17 bases between the two germline ends. The germline gives CDR1 SGHRS, CDR2 YFSETQ. The CDR3 is 14 residues long. CDR3 amino acids: CASSSLMTGTEQYF. The CDR3 DNA is TGCGCCAGCAGCTCGCTAATGACAGGGACTGAGCAGTACTTC. Full variable domain (outside the CDR3, taken from reference TRBV5-1 and TRBJ2-7): KAGVTQTPRYLIKTRGQQVTLSCSPISGHRSVSWYQQTPGQGLQFLFEYFSETQRNKGNFPGRFSGRQFSNSRSEMNVSTLELGDSALYLCASSSLMTGTEQYFGPGTRLTVT.

The chain combines TRBV9 with TRBJ2-2; no clear D gene. The V gene lost 0 bases and the J gene lost 5 bases, with 5 bases spanning the gap. The CDR3 contains 13 residues. Germline V gives CDR1 SGDLS, CDR2 YYNGEE. The CDR3 DNA is TGTGCCAGCAGCGTAGCGGCAACCGGGGAGCTGTTTTTT. As protein: CASSVAATGELFF.

This clone turned up a few times. The chain carries TRBV9 and TRBJ2-7, with D perhaps TRBD1 (5 bases). Germline lookup yields CDR1 SGDLS and CDR2 YYNGEE. The CDR3 is 15 amino acids. V was clipped by 2 bases and J by 2 bases, with 14 bases between them. The CDR3 region has the DNA TGTGCCAGCAGCGTGGACATTGACGGACCCTACGAGCAGTACTTC. As protein: CASSVDIDGPYEQYF.

The chain carries TRBV5-1 and TRBJ2-3; the D gene could be TRBD1 or TRBD2 (5 bases each). The CDR3 extends over 14 amino acids. Trimming left V 4 bases short and J 3 bases short, with 12 bases between. Germline assignment: CDR1 SGHRS and CDR2 YFSETQ. CDR3 residues: CASSQGESTDTQYF. The CDR3 coding sequence is TGCGCCAGCAGCCAAGGGGAGTCGACAGATACGCAGTATTTT.

This chain joins TRBV30 and TRBJ2-1; the match to TRBD2 covers 13 bases. There are 17 residues in the CDR3. Trimming cost V 3 bases and J 7 bases; bases outside gene matches: 12. Per germline, CDR1 GTSNPN and CDR2 SVGIG (reference sequence). CDR3 nucleotide sequence: TGTGCCTGGAGAGACGCAAGGACTAGCGGGAGTATGAATGAGCAGTTCTTC. Translated: CAWRDARTSGSMNEQFF.

This chain links TRBV30 with TRBJ1-3; unclear D gene. CDR3 size: 15 residues. The V end lost 2 bases, the J end lost 0 bases, and 11 bases lay between the germline ends. The germline CDR1 and CDR2 sequences are GTSNPN and SVGIG (reference sequence). CDR3 coding DNA: TGTGCCTGGAGTCCGGACGGAAACTCTGGAAACACCATATATTTT. Amino acids: CAWSPDGNSGNTIYF.

This chain connects TRBV25-1 to TRBJ2-3; a possible D gene is TRBD2 (6 bases). Trimming stripped 5 bases from V and 2 bases from J, with 8 bases between. The length of the CDR3 is 13 residues. The germline CDR1 and CDR2 sequences are MGHDK and SYGVNS. The DNA for the CDR3 is TGTGCCAGCAGTCGGGGGAACACAGATACGCAGTATTTT. Encoded protein: CASSRGNTDTQYF. The entire variable domain, with the rest obtained from reference TRBV25-1 and TRBJ2-3, is as follows: EADIYQTPRYLVIGTGKKITLECSQTMGHDKMYWYQQDPGMELHLIHYSYGVNSTEKGDLSSESTVSRIRTEHFPLTLESARPSHTSQYLCASSRGNTDTQYFGPGTRLTVL.

J is TRBJ1-1 and V is TRBV7-9; D ambiguous. Trimming stripped 2 bases from V and 7 bases from J, with 11 bases between. Per germline, CDR1 SEHNR and CDR2 FQNEAQ (reference sequence). The CDR3 loop spans 13 amino acids. The CDR3 DNA follows: TGTGCCAGCAGCTTAAGGGAGGTTGGTGAAGCTTTCTTT. Translation: CASSLREVGEAFF.

This chain links TRBV4-2 with TRBJ2-7; 9 bases are shared with TRBD2. J was trimmed by 0 bases and V by 4 bases; bases with no gene match: 22. Germline assignment: CDR1 LGHNA and CDR2 YNFKEQ. CDR3 length: 21 residues. CDR3 nucleotides: TGTGCCAGCAGCCCCCGAAGAGGGCCAAGCGGGGGGTCCCTAAGCTCCTACGAGCAGTACTTC. This codes for CASSPRRGPSGGSLSSYEQYF.

The chain is built from TRBV10-3 and TRBJ1-5, with D maybe TRBD1 (5 bases). The CDR3 consists of 13 residues. Germline V gives CDR1 ENHRY, CDR2 SYGVKD. Trimming took off 9 bases at V and 3 bases at J, with 12 bases between the two ends. CDR3 DNA sequence: TGTGCCATTTCGGACACTTCCAATCAGCCCCAGCATTTT. It codes for CAISDTSNQPQHF.

The rearrangement joins TRBV6-2 or TRBV6-3 to TRBJ2-3; D is undetermined. Germline V CDR1 and CDR2: MNHEY, SVGEGT. With 6 bases removed from V and 1 base from J, the gap between germline ends came to 17 bases. This CDR3 region has 16 residues. The CDR3 loop reads CASSPDGSRGTDTQYF. The CDR3 region has the DNA TGTGCCAGCAGCCCCGACGGATCTCGGGGCACAGATACGCAGTATTTT.

The J gene is TRBJ2-3, the V gene TRBV7-2; D not resolved. The V and J ends lost 5 bases and 2 bases respectively, with 5 bases between them. The CDR3 covers 12 residues. Germline values: CDR1 SGHTA, CDR2 FQGNSA. CDR3 sequence (DNA): TGTGCCAGCAGCCCCCCCACAGATACGCAGTATTTT. It specifies CASSPPTDTQYF.

This clone showed up just once. The gene calls are TRBV4-3 and TRBJ2-2, with a tentative D call TRBD1 (5 bases). The CDR3 extends over 14 amino acids. The germline V gene has CDR1 LGHNA and CDR2 YSLEER. V was pared by 0 bases and J by 6 bases, with 8 bases between. The CDR3 loop is CASSQETASGELFF. For the CDR3, the DNA is TGCGCCAGCAGCCAAGAGACAGCCTCCGGGGAGCTGTTTTTT.

This chain uses TRBV3-1 (or the pseudogene TRBV3-2) with TRBJ1-1; a possible D gene is TRBD1 (5 bases). Germline V gene lookup returns CDR1 LGHDT and CDR2 YNNKEL (reference sequence). V gave up 1 base and J gave up 0 bases, with 9 bases separating them. CDR3 length: 15 amino acids. The CDR3 bases are TGTGCCAGCAGCCAAGTTGGACAATTGAACACTGAAGCTTTCTTT. Its translation: CASSQVGQLNTEAFF.

This clone was detected only a few times. The chain recombines TRBV6-2 or TRBV6-3 with TRBJ1-4, with 10 bases lining up with TRBD1. CDR1 and CDR2 from the germline V gene are MNHEY and SVGEGT. V lost 5 bases, J lost 8 bases, and 8 bases stayed unmatched. This CDR3 has 15 residues. This CDR3 reads CASSTDRGQREKLFF. Here the CDR3 DNA reads TGTGCCAGCAGTACCGACAGGGGGCAAAGGGAAAAACTGTTTTTT.

The chain links TRBV20-1 to TRBJ2-5; D possibly matches TRBD1 or TRBD2 (7 bases each). This CDR3 spans 16 amino acids. Germline CDR1 and CDR2: DFQATT and SNEGSKA (reference sequence). The V and J ends lost 3 bases and 8 bases respectively, with 25 bases between them. CDR3: CSASPSSGGGHQTQYF. The CDR3 nucleotides are TGCAGTGCTAGTCCTTCTTCAGGGGGGGGGCACCAAACCCAGTACTTC.